One and the same sample provided the 30 T cell receptor beta chains below, sequenced in a study of blood T cells in healthy people across ages. Next came a second PCR, run for roughly 6 to 11 cycles, which used a sample-barcoded 5' primer along with a J-beta primer mix. TCRdb passed the 5' RACE reads through MiXCR, listing each CDR3 protein once. The sample contains over 750,000 distinct CDR3 sequences, more than 20% of which appear only once. The sample also formed part of further work on T cells of mothers and their children.

The sample comprised blood. The receptors here all came from a boy younger than 18 in good health.

The chain joins TRBV10-3 to TRBJ1-3, with D perhaps matching TRBD1 (6 bases). Germline CDR1 and CDR2: ENHRY and SYGVKD. This CDR3 has 14 amino acids. V lost 8 bases and J lost 4, with 15 bases in between. The CDR3 nucleotides are TGTGCCATCCTAGACAGGAGTTTGGGAAACACCATATATTTT. As protein: CAILDRSLGNTIYF.

This clonotype occurred once. The V and J genes are TRBV7-2 and TRBJ1-4, with 7 bases that match TRBD1. CDR3 length: 17 residues. Germline lookup yields CDR1 SGHTA and CDR2 FQGNSA. The V segment lost 5 bases and the J segment 8 bases; nucleotides outside the gene matches: 17. The CDR3 bases are TGTGCCAGCAGCGGAACAGGGGTTTTTTATTTCAAAGAAAAACTGTTTTTT. Its translation is CASSGTGVFYFKEKLFF.

The rearrangement joins TRBV2 to TRBJ2-5; tentatively, D is TRBD1 (5 bases). The J call may be wrong; the DNA end is better matched by TRBJ2-1. Germline lookup yields CDR1 SNHLY and CDR2 FYNNEI. The CDR3 runs 12 residues. The CDR3 region is CASSDYRGEQFF. CDR3 nucleotides: TGTGCCAGCAGTGATTATAGGGGTGAGCAGTTCTTC.

This clonotype was counted ten times or more. This chain links TRBV9 with TRBJ2-5; D is tentatively TRBD1 or TRBD2 (5 bases each). Trimming took 2 bases from V and 0 from J, leaving 14 bases between them. Germline CDR1 reads SGDLS; CDR2 reads YYNGEE. The CDR3 runs 16 residues. CDR3 protein: CASSVGPEPHQETQYF. The CDR3 region has the DNA TGTGCCAGCAGCGTGGGACCAGAGCCCCACCAAGAGACCCAGTACTTC.

This clonotype has more than one count but fewer than ten. The rearrangement uses TRBV9 and TRBJ1-2; no firm D call. Trimming left V 4 bases short and J 2 bases short, with 9 bases between. CDR1 is SGDLS and CDR2 is YYNGEE in the germline V gene. The CDR3 is made up of 13 amino acids. Here the CDR3 DNA reads TGTGCCAGCAGCTCGACGCTAAACTATGGCTACACCTTC. As protein: CASSSTLNYGYTF.

This clonotype was seen a few times. The CDR3 spells CASSRPGGRSYNEQFF. Here the CDR3 DNA reads TGTGCCAGCAGCCGCCCAGGAGGGAGGTCCTACAATGAGCAGTTCTTC. V gene TRBV3-1 combines with J gene TRBJ2-1, with a possible D match to TRBD2 (6 bases). Germline values: CDR1 LGHDT, CDR2 YNNKEL (reference sequence). Trimming cost V 4 bases and J 1 base, with 14 bases left between them. The CDR3 totals 16 residues.

This clonotype has only a few counts. This chain connects TRBV29-1 to TRBJ2-7, with D tentatively TRBD1 (6 bases). The J call may not be correct, given that the DNA end is closer to TRBJ2-1. The V gene's germline CDR1 is SQVTM and CDR2 ANQGSEA. The CDR3 runs to 11 residues. The CDR3 region has the DNA TGCAGCGTAGGCAGGGGCGATGAGCAGTTCTTC. It translates to CSVGRGDEQFF.

This clonotype occurred a few times. The rearrangement uses TRBV5-1 and TRBJ2-5; no clear D. This CDR3 spans 14 amino acids. Trimming took off 1 base at V and 4 bases at J, with 11 bases between the two ends. Per the germline V gene, CDR1 is SGHRS and CDR2 is YFSETQ. The CDR3 DNA is TGCGCCAGCAGCTTGATGAGTTCATCAGAGACCCAGTACTTC. This translates into CASSLMSSSETQYF.

Only a few counts were recorded for this clonotype. The chain uses TRBV15 and TRBJ2-7, with 9 bases lining up with TRBD1. CDR1 and CDR2 (germline): LNHNV, YYDKDF (reference sequence). V lost 2 bases to trimming and J lost 3 bases; unmatched junction nucleotides: 14. The CDR3 is 18 residues long. Here the CDR3 reads CATSRISLQGASDYEQYF. The CDR3 DNA follows: TGTGCCACCAGCAGAATTTCATTACAGGGGGCGTCTGACTACGAGCAGTACTTC.

The chain is built from TRBV5-1 and TRBJ2-4, with D possibly TRBD2 on 7 matching bases. This CDR3 has 15 amino acids. Germline V gene data show CDR1 as SGHRS and CDR2 as YFSETQ. Trimming shortened V by 1 base and J by 5 bases, and 13 bases separated the two germline ends. CDR3 in amino acids: CASSLWGAGENIQYF. As DNA, the CDR3 is TGCGCCAGCAGCTTGTGGGGGGCGGGGGAAAACATTCAGTACTTC.

This clonotype has ten or more counts. The J gene is TRBJ2-5, the V gene TRBV29-1; D is possibly TRBD1 (7 bases). CDR1 SQVTM and CDR2 ANQGSEA come from the germline V gene. CDR3 size: 13 residues. With 5 bases removed from V and 5 bases from J, the gap between germline ends came to 15 bases. DNA for the CDR3: TGCAGCGTTTCCCAGGGGGGTTGGGAGACCCAGTACTTC. This codes for CSVSQGGWETQYF.

This clonotype was observed a few times. V and J are TRBV28 and TRBJ2-1; D is possibly TRBD2 (6 bases). V was cut by 5 bases and J by 2 bases, with 16 bases left in between. The CDR3 length is 16 residues. From germline, CDR1 is MDHEN and CDR2 SYDVKM. Written as DNA, the CDR3 is TGTGCCAGCAGTACCCAATGGGCGGGACCCTACAATGAGCAGTTCTTC. It specifies CASSTQWAGPYNEQFF.

This clonotype was picked up a small number of times. The rearrangement links TRBV5-1 to TRBJ2-7, with D uncertain. The germline CDR1 and CDR2 sequences are SGHRS and YFSETQ. The V end lost 2 bases, the J end lost 0 bases, and 9 bases lay between the germline ends. The CDR3 is 14 residues long. The CDR3 spells CASSFGSASYEQYF. The DNA for the CDR3 is TGCGCCAGCAGCTTCGGGTCTGCCTCCTACGAGCAGTACTTC. The entire variable domain, with the rest obtained from reference TRBV5-1 and TRBJ2-7, is as follows: KAGVTQTPRYLIKTRGQQVTLSCSPISGHRSVSWYQQTPGQGLQFLFEYFSETQRNKGNFPGRFSGRQFSNSRSEMNVSTLELGDSALYLCASSFGSASYEQYFGPGTRLTVT.

This clonotype came up a few times. The chain recombines TRBV11-3 with TRBJ2-7, with D uncertain. Trimming stripped 6 bases from V and 0 bases from J, with 15 bases between. This CDR3 has 15 residues. The germline V gene has CDR1 SGHNT and CDR2 YENEEA. The CDR3 loop is CASSQTPGSSYEQYF. The CDR3 DNA is TGTGCCAGCAGTCAGACTCCCGGATCCTCCTACGAGCAGTACTTC. Full variable domain (outside the CDR3, taken from reference TRBV11-3 and TRBJ2-7): EAGVVQSPRYKIIEKKQPVAFWCNPISGHNTLYWYLQNLGQGPELLIRYENEEAVDDSQLPKDRFSAERLKGVDSTLKIQPAELGDSAVYLCASSQTPGSSYEQYFGPGTRLTVT.

The rearrangement links TRBV28 to TRBJ2-7, with unresolved D. Trimming removed 3 bases from V and 0 bases from J, with 18 bases in between. The CDR3 length is 17 residues. Germline V lookup: CDR1 MDHEN, CDR2 SYDVKM. CDR3 DNA: TGTGCCAGCAGTTTTGACTCTAGGGAAACCTTCTCCTACGAGCAGTACTTC. Amino acids: CASSFDSRETFSYEQYF.

This clonotype turned up a few times. The chain links TRBV10-3 to TRBJ2-5; 9 positions agree with TRBD1. The V gene end was trimmed by 8 bases and the J gene end by 3 bases; junction bases not matched to a gene: 1. This CDR3 is 12 amino acids long. Germline CDR1 is ENHRY and CDR2 is SYGVKD. For the CDR3, the DNA is TGTGCCATCGGGGACAGGGAAGAGACCCAGTACTTC. This gives the protein CAIGDREETQYF.

This chain joins TRBV19 and TRBJ2-1; the D gene is possibly TRBD2 (6 bases). This CDR3 contains 15 residues. CDR1 and CDR2 from the germline V gene are LNHDA and SQIVND (reference sequence). Deletions cut 3 bases from V and 6 bases from J, with 15 bases between. The CDR3, as DNA: TGTGCCAGTAGTATTTGGCGGGGAGCTGGCAATGAGCAGTTCTTC. It yields the protein CASSIWRGAGNEQFF.

This clonotype was found a few times. The chain employs TRBV7-3 and TRBJ2-2, with 7 positions matching TRBD1. V lost 4 bases to trimming and J lost 6 bases; unmatched junction nucleotides: 17. The CDR3 loop spans 18 amino acids. Germline V gene sequence: CDR1 SGHTA, CDR2 FQGTGA. CDR3 residues: CASSSDRFFPGGPGELFF. The CDR3 DNA reads as TGTGCCAGCAGCTCGGACAGGTTCTTCCCGGGCGGTCCCGGGGAGCTGTTTTTT.

The gene calls are TRBV9 and TRBJ2-1; D is ambiguous. The CDR3 has 12 residues. Looked up from germline, CDR1 is SGDLS and CDR2 is YYNGEE. V shed 1 base and J shed 3 bases, with 2 bases lying between them. CDR3 sequence: CASSVNYNEQFF. CDR3 DNA sequence: TGTGCCAGCAGCGTAAACTACAATGAGCAGTTCTTC.

There are many counts of this clonotype. The chain carries TRBV6-2 or TRBV6-3 and TRBJ2-3; the match to TRBD2 covers 8 bases. The CDR3 loop spans 14 amino acids. J lost 4 bases, V lost 4 bases, and 4 bases had no gene match. The germline V gene encodes CDR1 MNHEY and CDR2 SVGEGT. The CDR3 region has the DNA TGTGCCAGCAGTTCGGGGGGGCCATCAGATACGCAGTATTTT. Protein product: CASSSGGPSDTQYF.

This clonotype was seen a handful of times. This chain joins TRBV4-1 and TRBJ2-7; possible D gene TRBD2, 6 bases. Between the trimmed V and J ends, which lost 3 bases and 0 bases, there was a span of 18 bases. This CDR3 is 17 amino acids long. Per germline, CDR1 MGHRA and CDR2 YSYEKL. DNA of the CDR3: TGCGCCAGCAGCCAGGGGGACTTTGCGGGGAACTCCTACGAGCAGTACTTC. Translating gives CASSQGDFAGNSYEQYF.

This sequence joins TRBV25-1 and TRBJ2-2; D unclear. Trimming took off 7 bases at V and 3 bases at J, with 6 bases between the two ends. Germline V gene sequence: CDR1 MGHDK, CDR2 SYGVNS. CDR3 length equals 12 residues. The CDR3 DNA reads TGTGCCAGCAACAAGGACACCGGGGAGCTGTTTTTT. Translation gives CASNKDTGELFF.

The sample holds a few counts of this clonotype. The chain joins TRBV20-1 to TRBJ2-5; possibly TRBD2 for D (5 bases). Trimming took 4 bases from V and 5 from J, leaving 17 bases between them. Germline V gene lookup returns CDR1 DFQATT and CDR2 SNEGSKA (reference sequence). The CDR3 runs 14 residues. CDR3 in amino acids: CSAISARDGETQYF. In nucleotides, the CDR3 is TGCAGTGCTATTAGCGCCCGAGACGGGGAGACCCAGTACTTC.

This clonotype showed up just a few times. The gene calls are TRBV20-1 and TRBJ1-1; D is unclear. This CDR3 is 15 amino acids long. V was pared by 3 bases and J by 2 bases, with 16 bases between. Germline CDR1 reads DFQATT; CDR2 reads SNEGSKA (reference sequence). The chain's CDR3 is CSASRFRWGNTEAFF. The CDR3 DNA is TGCAGTGCTAGTCGTTTCCGCTGGGGAAACACTGAAGCTTTCTTT.

This clonotype was observed a few times. The chain recombines TRBV27 with TRBJ1-4; D may be TRBD1 (5 bases). The CDR3 contains 15 residues. From germline, CDR1 is MNHEY and CDR2 SMNVEV (reference sequence). Trimming took off 1 base at V and 4 bases at J, with 10 bases between the two ends. This CDR3 reads CASSLYQGGNEKLFF. DNA for the CDR3: TGTGCCAGCAGTTTATATCAGGGTGGTAATGAAAAACTGTTTTTT.

The V and J genes are TRBV5-1 and TRBJ2-3, with TRBD1 as a possible D gene (6 bases). With 4 bases removed from V and 3 bases from J, the gap between germline ends came to 15 bases. Germline assignment: CDR1 SGHRS and CDR2 YFSETQ. The CDR3 is made up of 15 amino acids. The chain's CDR3 is CASSQVYRATDTQYF. CDR3 nucleotides: TGCGCCAGCAGCCAGGTCTACAGGGCGACAGATACGCAGTATTTT.

This clonotype has a handful of counts. The rearrangement uses TRBV7-9 and TRBJ2-1; 8 bases are a match to TRBD2. Judging by the DNA end, TRBJ2-5 fits better; the J call may be wrong. In germline, CDR1 is SEHNR, CDR2 FQNEAQ (reference sequence). The CDR3 has 17 residues. The CDR3, as DNA: TGTGCCAGCAGCTCCTCAGGAAGCGGGGGTTCCCAAGAGACCCAGTACTTC. The encoded protein is CASSSSGSGGSQETQYF.

This chain links TRBV12-3 or TRBV12-4 with TRBJ2-1, with a weak D call TRBD2 (6 bases). The closer fit of TRBJ2-5 to the DNA end suggests the J call may be wrong. The CDR3 loop spans 14 amino acids. The CDR3 bases are TGTGCCAGCAGTTTAGGGGCAGCGGGAGAGACCCAGTACTTC. Its protein is CASSLGAAGETQYF.

This clonotype was seen a handful of times. This chain uses TRBV29-1 with TRBJ2-5; D unclear. Per germline, CDR1 SQVTM and CDR2 ANQGSEA. This CDR3 contains 13 residues. V was clipped by 1 base and J by 1 base, with 7 bases between them. CDR3 in DNA: TGCAGCGTTGAAGTGGAACGCCAAGAGACCCAGTACTTC. Encoded protein: CSVEVERQETQYF.

The chain uses TRBV29-1 and TRBJ2-5, with 8 bases matching TRBD1. The V gene's germline CDR1 is SQVTM and CDR2 ANQGSEA. Trimming took 7 bases from V and 3 from J; bases not matched to a gene: 13. There are 15 residues in the CDR3. In nucleotides, the CDR3 is TGCAGCGGCGGAAAGACAGGGGATTCTAAAGAGACCCAGTACTTC. Amino acid sequence: CSGGKTGDSKETQYF.